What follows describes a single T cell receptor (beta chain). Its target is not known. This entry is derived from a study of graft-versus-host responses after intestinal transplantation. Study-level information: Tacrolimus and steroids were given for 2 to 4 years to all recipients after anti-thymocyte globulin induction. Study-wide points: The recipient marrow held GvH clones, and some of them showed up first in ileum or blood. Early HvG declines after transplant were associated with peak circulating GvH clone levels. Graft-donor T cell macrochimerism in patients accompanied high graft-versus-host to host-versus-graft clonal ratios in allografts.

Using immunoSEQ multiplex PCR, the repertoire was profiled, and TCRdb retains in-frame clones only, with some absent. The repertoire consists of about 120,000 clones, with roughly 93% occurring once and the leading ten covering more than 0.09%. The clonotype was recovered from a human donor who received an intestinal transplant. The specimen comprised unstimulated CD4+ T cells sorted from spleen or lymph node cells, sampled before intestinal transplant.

CDR3 residues: CASSLVARPGTSTYEQYF. The CDR3 coding sequence is TGTGCCAGCAGCTTGGTGGCTAGGCCCGGGACTTCGACCTACGAGCAGTACTTC. The chain links TRBV5-8 to TRBJ2-7; possible D gene TRBD2, 6 bases. Germline V gene data show CDR1 as SGHTS and CDR2 as YDEGEE. Trimming took 0 bases from V and 2 from J, leaving 21 bases between them. There are 18 residues in the CDR3.